These T cell receptor beta chains were read from a single sample in a study of T cell changes during pregnancy in multiple sclerosis. Assay: immunoSEQ multiplex PCR; the TCRdb copy retains only in-frame clones and omits some. The sample has tens of thousands of clones, around 92% seen once. Material: peripheral blood. The origin of the receptors is a female donor with multiple sclerosis, enrolled in a pregnancy study. The CDR3 runs from the conserved cysteine through the conserved F or W. A D gene is named only where the DNA matches it firmly. Clone sizes are given selectively: once, few, many, or a class where the clone is expanded.

j_call d_call v_call clone_size cdr3_aa cdr3_nt
TRBJ2-7 . TRBV30 . CAWIPRWGRVYEQYF TGTGCCTGGATCCCACGCTGGGGCAGGGTGTACGAGCAGTACTTC
TRBJ2-5 . TRBV7-3 . CASSLFGYGETQYF TGTGCCAGCAGCTTATTTGGCTACGGGGAGACCCAGTACTTC
TRBJ2-7 . TRBV6-5 . CASISQGGEQYF TGTGCCAGCATTTCACAGGGAGGCGAGCAGTACTTC
TRBJ2-3 TRBD1 TRBV5-1 . CASSTGDRNTDTQYF TGCGCCAGCAGCACCGGGGACAGGAACACAGATACGCAGTATTTT
TRBJ2-7 . TRBV5-1 . CASSLADGIIYEQYF TGCGCCAGCAGCTTGGCCGACGGAATCATCTACGAGCAGTACTTC
TRBJ2-3 . TRBV11-2 . CASSLWGPDTQYF TGTGCCAGCAGCTTATGGGGGCCAGATACGCAGTATTTT
TRBJ2-5 . TRBV11-2 once CASSRGETQYF TGTGCCAGCAGCCGCGGCGAGACCCAGTACTTC
TRBJ1-1 . TRBV6-1 . CASSAYSGTLNTEAFF TGTGCCAGCAGTGCGTACTCCGGGACATTGAACACTGAAGCTTTCTTT
TRBJ1-5 . TRBV2 . CASSEGGTANQPQHF TGTGCCAGCAGTGAAGGGGGGACTGCGAATCAGCCCCAGCATTTT
TRBJ2-3 TRBD1 TRBV11-2 . CASSSTGVPDTQYF TGTGCCAGCAGCTCGACAGGGGTTCCAGATACGCAGTATTTT
TRBJ2-3 . TRBV19 . CASSPWTESTDTQYF TGTGCCAGTAGTCCCTGGACAGAGAGCACAGATACGCAGTATTTT
TRBJ1-4 . TRBV19 . CASSMRDEKLFF TGTGCCAGTAGTATGAGGGATGAAAAACTGTTTTTT
TRBJ2-5 . TRBV14 . CASSQIGQGWTETQYF TGTGCCAGCAGCCAAATCGGGCAGGGGTGGACAGAGACCCAGTACTTC
TRBJ2-6 . TRBV2 . CASSETGGAGANVLTF TGTGCCAGCAGTGAAACGGGGGGCGCTGGGGCCAACGTCCTGACTTTC
TRBJ1-5 TRBD1 TRBV10-3 . CAISDEVRGRDQPQHF TGTGCCATCAGTGATGAGGTCAGGGGGAGGGATCAGCCCCAGCATTTT
TRBJ1-2 TRBD1 TRBV7-9 . CASSLDTGVLGYTF TGTGCCAGCAGCTTAGACACAGGGGTTCTTGGCTACACCTTC
TRBJ1-1 . TRBV11-3 . CASSLGQHTEAFF TGTGCCAGCAGCTTAGGGCAGCACACTGAAGCTTTCTTT
TRBJ1-1 TRBD1 TRBV9 . CASSVGTGMNTEAFF TGTGCCAGCAGCGTAGGGACAGGGATGAACACTGAAGCTTTCTTT
TRBJ2-1 TRBD1 TRBV2 . CASSGWGQGAYNEQFF TGTGCCAGCAGTGGATGGGGACAGGGGGCCTACAATGAGCAGTTCTTC
TRBJ2-7 . TRBV7-9 . CASSKDAGDEQYF TGTGCCAGCAGCAAAGACGCAGGGGACGAGCAGTACTTC
TRBJ1-2 TRBD1 TRBV5-1 . CASSLGQGAHGYTF TGCGCCAGCAGCTTAGGCCAGGGGGCACATGGCTACACCTTC
TRBJ2-2 . TRBV7-3 . CASSLGSGFTGELFF TGTGCCAGCAGCTTAGGGTCTGGTTTCACAGGGGAGCTGTTTTTT
TRBJ1-1 TRBD1 TRBV5-1 . CASSRDRRNTEAFF TGCGCCAGCAGTAGGGACAGGAGGAACACTGAAGCTTTCTTT
TRBJ1-2 . TRBV9 . CASSSGQNYGYTF TGTGCCAGCAGCTCAGGACAGAACTATGGCTACACCTTC
TRBJ2-7 . TRBV21-1 . CASSKAPGRGNSYEQYF TGTGCCAGCAGCAAAGCGCCGGGGAGGGGAAACTCCTACGAGCAGTACTTC
TRBJ2-7 . TRBV30 once CAWRYSGQTGSEQYF TGTGCCTGGAGGTACTCCGGGCAAACCGGTTCCGAGCAGTACTTC
TRBJ2-1 . TRBV7-9 . CASSLGTNNEQFF TGTGCCAGCAGCTTAGGGACAAACAATGAGCAGTTCTTC
TRBJ2-1 TRBD2 TRBV7-9 . CASSGRTSGREYEQFF TGTGCCAGCAGCGGACGGACTAGCGGGAGGGAGTATGAGCAGTTCTTC
TRBJ2-7 TRBD2 TRBV28 . CASSPGAGGPSYEQYF TGTGCCAGCAGCCCCGGAGCGGGAGGGCCTTCCTACGAGCAGTACTTC
TRBJ2-7 . TRBV6-5 . CASSGGLPSSYEQYF TGTGCCAGCAGTGGGGGACTTCCAAGCTCCTACGAGCAGTACTTC
TRBJ1-2 . TRBV28 . CASSLIRRQTNYGYTF TGTGCCAGCAGTTTAATAAGACGGCAAACTAACTATGGCTACACCTTC
TRBJ2-7 . TRBV18 few CASSPPGREQYF TGTGCCAGCTCACCTCCCGGTAGGGAGCAGTACTTC
TRBJ2-1 TRBD2 TRBV10-3 . CAIGSGLAGYNEQFF TGTGCCATCGGATCGGGACTAGCGGGATACAATGAGCAGTTCTTC
TRBJ2-7 . TRBV10-3 . CAIRQTLLYEQYF TGTGCCATCAGACAAACCCTCCTTTACGAGCAGTACTTC
TRBJ2-7 TRBD1 TRBV7-9 . CASSLGGQGAYEQYF TGTGCCAGCAGCTTAGGAGGACAGGGGGCCTACGAGCAGTACTTC
TRBJ1-2 TRBD1 TRBV6-5 . CASSYSNRGRNGYTF TGTGCCAGCAGTTACTCGAATAGGGGGCGAAATGGCTACACCTTC
TRBJ2-7 TRBD2 TRBV29-1 . CSVEERGGTYEQYF TGCAGCGTTGAAGAAAGGGGAGGGACCTACGAGCAGTACTTC
TRBJ2-5 TRBD1 TRBV2 once CASTPDREQETQYF TGTGCCAGCACGCCAGACAGGGAACAAGAGACCCAGTACTTC
TRBJ1-5 TRBD1 TRBV30 . CAWRSTGTGYQPQHF TGTGCCTGGAGGTCAACCGGGACAGGGTATCAGCCCCAGCATTTT
TRBJ2-7 TRBD1 TRBV27 . CASSLSPGQSYEQYF TGTGCCAGCAGTTTATCCCCGGGACAGTCCTACGAGCAGTACTTC
TRBJ2-3 . TRBV7-3 . CASSSGTRDTQYF TGTGCCAGCAGCTCAGGGACCAGAGATACGCAGTATTTT
TRBJ2-7 TRBD2 TRBV10-2 . CASSESRLAGRYEQYF TGCGCCAGCAGTGAGTCCCGCCTAGCGGGAAGGTACGAGCAGTACTTC
TRBJ2-3 TRBD2 TRBV4-2 . CASSQDGGDSTDTQYF TGTGCCAGCAGCCAAGATGGGGGGGATAGCACAGATACGCAGTATTTT
TRBJ2-1 TRBD1 TRBV5-1 . CASSKGQDREQFF TGCGCCAGCAGCAAAGGACAGGACCGTGAGCAGTTCTTC
TRBJ2-7 . TRBV7-2 . CASSPQPGLLSYEQYF TGTGCCAGCAGCCCACAACCGGGACTGCTATCCTACGAGCAGTACTTC
TRBJ2-3 . TRBV7-6 . CASNLGGPTDTQYF TGTGCCAGCAATCTGGGCGGGCCCACAGATACGCAGTATTTT
TRBJ2-1 . TRBV7-9 once CASSPGTNTRDSYNEQFF TGTGCCAGCAGCCCCGGGACGAATACTAGAGACTCCTACAATGAGCAGTTCTTC
TRBJ2-5 . TRBV14 . CASSRGRETQYF TGTGCCAGCAGCCGGGGGAGGGAGACCCAGTACTTC
TRBJ1-3 . TRBV9 . CASSVNPGQRGNTIYF TGTGCCAGCAGCGTAAATCCGGGACAACGAGGAAACACCATATATTTT
TRBJ1-1 . TRBV2 . CASSERVGGIPEAFF TGTGCCAGCAGTGAACGCGTTGGTGGGATCCCTGAAGCTTTCTTT
TRBJ2-7 TRBD2 TRBV5-1 . CASSGLAGETYEQYF TGCGCCAGCAGCGGACTAGCGGGAGAGACCTACGAGCAGTACTTC
TRBJ1-1 TRBD1 TRBV4-3 . CASGTGDNTEAFF TGCGCCAGCGGGACAGGGGATAATACTGAAGCTTTCTTT
TRBJ2-1 . TRBV10-3 . CAISENRGWQFF TGTGCCATCAGTGAGAACAGAGGTTGGCAGTTCTTC
TRBJ2-7 . TRBV30 . CAWSAGGPSYEQYF TGTGCCTGGTCGGCAGGGGGGCCCTCCTACGAGCAGTACTTC
TRBJ1-2 TRBD1 TRBV5-5 . CASTPGTGLGYTF TGTGCCAGCACCCCCGGGACAGGCCTCGGCTACACCTTC